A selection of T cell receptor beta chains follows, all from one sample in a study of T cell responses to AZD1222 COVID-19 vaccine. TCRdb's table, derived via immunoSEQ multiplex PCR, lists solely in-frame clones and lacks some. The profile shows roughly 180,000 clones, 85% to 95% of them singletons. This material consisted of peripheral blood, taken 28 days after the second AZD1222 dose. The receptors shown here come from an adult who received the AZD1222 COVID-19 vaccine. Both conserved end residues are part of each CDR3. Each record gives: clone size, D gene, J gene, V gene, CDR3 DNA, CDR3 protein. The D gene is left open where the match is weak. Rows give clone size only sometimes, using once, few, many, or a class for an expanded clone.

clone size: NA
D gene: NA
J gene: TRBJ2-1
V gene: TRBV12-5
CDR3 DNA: TGTGCTAGTGGTCGTCTCAATGAGCAGTTCTTC
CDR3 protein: CASGRLNEQFF

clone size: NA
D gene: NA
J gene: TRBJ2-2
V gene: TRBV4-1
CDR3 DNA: TGCGCCAGCAGCCAGAACAGGAACACCGGGGAGCTGTTTTTT
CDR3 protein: CASSQNRNTGELFF

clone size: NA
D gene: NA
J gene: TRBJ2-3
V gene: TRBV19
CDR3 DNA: TGTGCCAGTAGTATAGGTTCAGATTGGCGCACAGATACGCAGTATTTT
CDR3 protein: CASSIGSDWRTDTQYF

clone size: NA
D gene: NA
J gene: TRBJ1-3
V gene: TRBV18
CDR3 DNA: TGTGCCAGCTCGCCGGGCCTCGAGGCGACCATATATTTT
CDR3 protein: CASSPGLEATIYF

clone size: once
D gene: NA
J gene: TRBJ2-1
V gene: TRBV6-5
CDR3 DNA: TGTGCCAGCAGGACCGCGGGACAGTCCTTTTATGAGCAGTTCTTC
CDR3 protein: CASRTAGQSFYEQFF

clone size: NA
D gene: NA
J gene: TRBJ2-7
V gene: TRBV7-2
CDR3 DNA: TGTGCCAGCAGCTTAGGGTTGATCTACGAGCAGTACTTC
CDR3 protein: CASSLGLIYEQYF

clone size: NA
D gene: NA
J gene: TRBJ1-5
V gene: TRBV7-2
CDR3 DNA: TGTGCCAGCAGCTTAGTCGGGACCGCTGATCAGCCCCAGCATTTT
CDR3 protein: CASSLVGTADQPQHF

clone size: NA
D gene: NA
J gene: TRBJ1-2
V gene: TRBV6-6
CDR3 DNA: TGTGCCAGCAGTGAAATGTGGGGCTACACCTTT
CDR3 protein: CASSEMWGYTF

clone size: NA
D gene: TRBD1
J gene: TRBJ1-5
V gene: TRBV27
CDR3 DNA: TGTGCCAGCCCTGTATTGACAGGGACTGGAAATCAGCCCCAGCATTTT
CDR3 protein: CASPVLTGTGNQPQHF

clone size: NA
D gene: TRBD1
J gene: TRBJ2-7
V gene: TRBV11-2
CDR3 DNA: TGTGCCAGCAGCGAACGGAACAGGGGCGTGGGGTACGAGCAGTACTTC
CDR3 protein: CASSERNRGVGYEQYF

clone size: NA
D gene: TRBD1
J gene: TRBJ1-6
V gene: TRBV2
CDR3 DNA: TGTGCCAGCAGTGTGGGACAGGGCTATTCACCCCTCCACTTT
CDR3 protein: CASSVGQGYSPLHF

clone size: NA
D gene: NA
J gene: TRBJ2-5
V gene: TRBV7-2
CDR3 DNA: TGTGCCAGCAGCTTGGCTGAGGGAGAGACCCAGTACTTC
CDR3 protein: CASSLAEGETQYF

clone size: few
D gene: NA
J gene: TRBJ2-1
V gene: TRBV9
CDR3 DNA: TGTGCCAGCAGCCCGCTAGGGCTCCTTTACAATGAGCAGTTCTTC
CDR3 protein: CASSPLGLLYNEQFF

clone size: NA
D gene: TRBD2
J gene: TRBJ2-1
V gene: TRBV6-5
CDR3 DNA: TGTGCCAGTAAGCGGGAGGGCGCCTACAATGAGCAGTTCTTC
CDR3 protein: CASKREGAYNEQFF

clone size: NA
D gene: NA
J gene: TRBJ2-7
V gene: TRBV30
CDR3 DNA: TGTGCCTGGAGTGTACTTCCCGGGGGTGCTTTTTACGAGCAGTACTTC
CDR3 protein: CAWSVLPGGAFYEQYF

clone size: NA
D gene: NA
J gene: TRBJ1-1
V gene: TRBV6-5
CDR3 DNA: TGTGCCAGCAGACAGGCGAACACTGAAGCTTTCTTT
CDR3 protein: CASRQANTEAFF

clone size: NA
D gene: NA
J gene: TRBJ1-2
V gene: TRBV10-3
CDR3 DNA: TGTGCCATCAGTGGGCTCCGGCAGGGGCGCCAGAATGGCTACACCTTC
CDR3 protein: CAISGLRQGRQNGYTF

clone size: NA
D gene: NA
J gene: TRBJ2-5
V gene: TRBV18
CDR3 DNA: TGTGCCAGCTCACCTGCCGGGACAATACAAGAGACCCAGTACTTC
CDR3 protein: CASSPAGTIQETQYF

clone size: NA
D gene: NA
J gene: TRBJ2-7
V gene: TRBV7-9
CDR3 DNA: TGTGCCAGCAGCCCGAAGGCTCGCTTATACGAGCAGTACTTC
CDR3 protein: CASSPKARLYEQYF

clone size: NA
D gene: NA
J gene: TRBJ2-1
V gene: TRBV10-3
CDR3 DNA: TGTGCCATCTGCCGGGACCCAGGTTTTAATGAGCAGTTCTTC
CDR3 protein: CAICRDPGFNEQFF

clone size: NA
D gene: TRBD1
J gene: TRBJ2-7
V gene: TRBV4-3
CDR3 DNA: TGCGCCAGCAGCCAAGTACAGGGGGCCGCCTACGAGCAGTACTTC
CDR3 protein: CASSQVQGAAYEQYF

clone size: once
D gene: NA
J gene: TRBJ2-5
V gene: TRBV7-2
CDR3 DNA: TGTGCCAGCAGCTCCCAGGGGCAAGAGACCCAGTACTTC
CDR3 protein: CASSSQGQETQYF

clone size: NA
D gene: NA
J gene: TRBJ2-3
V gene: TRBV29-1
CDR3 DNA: TGCAGCGTCGAGTCTAGCGGCACAGATACGCAGTATTTT
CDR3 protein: CSVESSGTDTQYF

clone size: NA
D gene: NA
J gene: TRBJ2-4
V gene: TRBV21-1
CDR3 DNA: TGTGCCAGCAGCAAATCCCTAGCGGTAGCCAAAAACATTCAGTACTTC
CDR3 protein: CASSKSLAVAKNIQYF

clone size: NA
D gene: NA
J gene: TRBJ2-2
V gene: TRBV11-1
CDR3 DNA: TGTGCCAGCACCTTGGGGGATCCGAACACCGGGGAGCTGTTTTTT
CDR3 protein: CASTLGDPNTGELFF

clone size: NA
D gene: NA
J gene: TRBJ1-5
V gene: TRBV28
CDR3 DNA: TGTGCCAGCAGTTTAAGACAGATTAATCAGCCCCAGCATTTT
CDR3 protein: CASSLRQINQPQHF

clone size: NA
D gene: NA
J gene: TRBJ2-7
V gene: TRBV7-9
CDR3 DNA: TGTGCCAGCAGCTTAGTGGGGGCCCCTACGGAGCAGTACTTC
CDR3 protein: CASSLVGAPTEQYF

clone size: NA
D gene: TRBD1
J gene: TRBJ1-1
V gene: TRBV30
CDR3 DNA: TGTGCCTGGACTCTAGGGACAGTCATCACTGAAGCTTTCTTT
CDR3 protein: CAWTLGTVITEAFF

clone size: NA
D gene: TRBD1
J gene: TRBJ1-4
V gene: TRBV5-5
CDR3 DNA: TGTGCCAGCAGGATACAGGGGCCTTTTGCAACTAATGAAAAACTGTTTTTT
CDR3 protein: CASRIQGPFATNEKLFF

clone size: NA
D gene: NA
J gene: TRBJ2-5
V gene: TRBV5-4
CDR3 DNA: TGTGCCAGCAGCTTAACAGCGGAAGAGACCCAGTACTTC
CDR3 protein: CASSLTAEETQYF

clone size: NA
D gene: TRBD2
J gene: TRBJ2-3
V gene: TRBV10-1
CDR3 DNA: TGCGCCAGCAGTGATCCCGGGACTATTAACTCAGATACGCAGTATTTT
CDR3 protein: CASSDPGTINSDTQYF

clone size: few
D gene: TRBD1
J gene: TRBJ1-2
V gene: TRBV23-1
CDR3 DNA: TGCGCCAGCAGTCAATATATAGACCGGGACAGGTTTTCGGTTCACTATGGCTACACCTTC
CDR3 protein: CASSQYIDRDRFSVHYGYTF

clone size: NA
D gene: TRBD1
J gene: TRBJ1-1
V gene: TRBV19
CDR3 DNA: TGTGCCAGTAGTTTCAGGGGGAAACCCTTTGAAGCTTTCTTT
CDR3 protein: CASSFRGKPFEAFF

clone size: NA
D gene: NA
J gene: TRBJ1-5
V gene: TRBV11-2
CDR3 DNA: TGTGCCAGCAGCCGAACACGGGGGGACCAGCCCCAGCATTTT
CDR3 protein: CASSRTRGDQPQHF

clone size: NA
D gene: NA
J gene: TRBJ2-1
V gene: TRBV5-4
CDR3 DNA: TGTGCCAGCAGCTTGGATTTCGGTTCAGGGCATGAGCAGTTCTTC
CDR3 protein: CASSLDFGSGHEQFF

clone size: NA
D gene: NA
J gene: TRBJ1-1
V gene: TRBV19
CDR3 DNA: TGTGCCAGTTGGCAGGGAGGGAACACTGAAGCTTTCTTT
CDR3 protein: CASWQGGNTEAFF

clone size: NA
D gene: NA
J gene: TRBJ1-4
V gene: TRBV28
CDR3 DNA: TGTGCCAGCAGGGGACTACTGAAAGCAACTAATGAAAAACTGTTTTTT
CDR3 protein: CASRGLLKATNEKLFF

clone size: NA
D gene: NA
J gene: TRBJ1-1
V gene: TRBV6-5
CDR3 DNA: TGTGCCAGCATGAAGGACCGCCCGAGGAACACTGAAGCTTTCTTT
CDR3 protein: CASMKDRPRNTEAFF

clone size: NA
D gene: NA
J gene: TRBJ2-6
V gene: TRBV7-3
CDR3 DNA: TGTGCCAGCAGCCGAGATTCTGGGGCCAACGTCCTGACTTTC
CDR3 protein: CASSRDSGANVLTF

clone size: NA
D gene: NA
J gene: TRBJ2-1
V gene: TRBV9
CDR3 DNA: TGTGCCAGCAGCACGACAGGCAGCTCCTACAATGAGCAGTTCTTC
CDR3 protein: CASSTTGSSYNEQFF

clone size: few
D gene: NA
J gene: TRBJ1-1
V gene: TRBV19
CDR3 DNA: TGTGCCAGTAAACAGATGAACACTGAAGCTTTCTTT
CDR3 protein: CASKQMNTEAFF

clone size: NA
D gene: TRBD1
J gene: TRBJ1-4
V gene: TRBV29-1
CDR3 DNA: TGCAGCGACACTCACAGGGGTTGTGAAAAACTGTTTTTT
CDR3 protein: CSDTHRGCEKLFF

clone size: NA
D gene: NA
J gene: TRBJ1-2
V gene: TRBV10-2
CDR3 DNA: TGCGCCAGCAGTGAGTTTTCATCGGGGAGTCCCTATGGCTACACCTTC
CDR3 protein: CASSEFSSGSPYGYTF

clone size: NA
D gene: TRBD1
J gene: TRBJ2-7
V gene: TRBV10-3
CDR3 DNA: TGTGCCATCAAACGGGCCGGGACAGACCCCGGAGGGCAGTACTTC
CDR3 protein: CAIKRAGTDPGGQYF